A selection of T cell receptor beta chains follows, all from one sample in a study of human T cells and chemical hapten exposure. TCRdb reprocessed the RACE reads via MiXCR and lists one record per CDR3 protein. The table lists roughly 120,000 distinct CDR3 sequences, 9.5% to 13% of them singletons. The material was whole blood, obtained in connection with sensitization to the hapten diphenylcyclopropenone (DPC). Every receptor here comes from a woman in her 50s with alopecia areata. Some clones in this sample may be carry-over from other donors' samples. Both conserved end residues are part of each CDR3. The order of the fields is D gene, V gene, clone size, J gene, CDR3 protein, CDR3 DNA. D genes are given only for firm matches. Not all rows give a size; the values are once, few, many and, for expanded clones, a class.

d_gene: -
v_gene: TRBV6-2/TRBV6-3
abundance: -
j_gene: TRBJ2-5
CDR3aa: CASTSRRGALQETQYF
CDR3nt: TGTGCCAGCACCTCCCGCAGGGGGGCCCTCCAAGAGACCCAGTACTTC

d_gene: TRBD2
v_gene: TRBV5-1
abundance: many
j_gene: TRBJ2-7
CDR3aa: CASSSSGGGRREQYF
CDR3nt: TGCGCCAGCAGCTCAAGCGGGGGTGGAAGGCGCGAGCAGTACTTC

d_gene: TRBD2
v_gene: TRBV6-5
abundance: few
j_gene: TRBJ2-3
CDR3aa: CASSYGVAGGARDTQYF
CDR3nt: TGTGCCAGCAGTTACGGAGTAGCGGGGGGTGCACGAGATACGCAGTATTTT

d_gene: TRBD1
v_gene: TRBV28
abundance: many
j_gene: TRBJ1-1
CDR3aa: CAMTGEGTEAFF
CDR3nt: TGCGCCATGACAGGGGAAGGCACTGAAGCTTTCTTT

d_gene: -
v_gene: TRBV12-3/TRBV12-4
abundance: -
j_gene: TRBJ1-1
CDR3aa: CASSLYAGAGTEAFF
CDR3nt: TGTGCCAGCAGTTTATACGCGGGGGCCGGCACTGAAGCTTTCTTT

d_gene: -
v_gene: TRBV5-1
abundance: -
j_gene: TRBJ1-1
CDR3aa: CASSQRALEAEAFF
CDR3nt: TGCGCCAGCAGTCAACGAGCTCTGGAGGCAGAAGCTTTCTTT

d_gene: TRBD1
v_gene: TRBV6-6
abundance: few
j_gene: TRBJ1-5
CDR3aa: CASSWDRASNQPQHF
CDR3nt: TGTGCCAGCAGTTGGGACAGGGCGAGCAATCAGCCCCAGCATTTT

d_gene: TRBD1
v_gene: TRBV28
abundance: few
j_gene: TRBJ2-3
CDR3aa: CASLGTGGTDTQYF
CDR3nt: TGTGCCAGCCTAGGGACAGGGGGCACAGATACGCAGTATTTT

d_gene: TRBD2
v_gene: TRBV20-1
abundance: few
j_gene: TRBJ2-1
CDR3aa: CSARKNLAGAYNEQFF
CDR3nt: TGCAGTGCTAGAAAGAATCTAGCGGGGGCTTACAATGAGCAGTTCTTC

d_gene: -
v_gene: TRBV11-2
abundance: few
j_gene: TRBJ1-1
CDR3aa: CASSLRRGAAVNTEAFF
CDR3nt: TGTGCCAGCAGCCTCCGACGAGGGGCGGCTGTGAACACTGAAGCTTTCTTT

d_gene: -
v_gene: TRBV6-5
abundance: -
j_gene: TRBJ1-5
CDR3aa: CASSYSPTGNQPQHF
CDR3nt: TGTGCCAGCAGTTACTCCCCAACGGGCAATCAGCCCCAGCATTTT

d_gene: TRBD1
v_gene: TRBV18
abundance: -
j_gene: TRBJ1-2
CDR3aa: CASSPFNTGEGYTF
CDR3nt: TGTGCCAGCTCACCGTTCAACACAGGGGAGGGCTACACCTTC

d_gene: -
v_gene: TRBV5-1
abundance: few
j_gene: TRBJ1-1
CDR3aa: CASSLGQVQNTEAFF
CDR3nt: TGCGCCAGCAGCTTGGGACAGGTTCAGAACACTGAAGCTTTCTTT

d_gene: TRBD2
v_gene: TRBV20-1
abundance: -
j_gene: TRBJ2-1
CDR3aa: CSARREWNEQFF
CDR3nt: TGCAGTGCTAGGCGGGAGTGGAATGAGCAGTTCTTC

d_gene: TRBD1
v_gene: TRBV4-1
abundance: many
j_gene: TRBJ1-1
CDR3aa: CASSQQGVRYVNTEAFF
CDR3nt: TGCGCCAGCAGCCAACAGGGGGTTAGGTACGTGAACACTGAAGCTTTCTTT

d_gene: TRBD2
v_gene: TRBV6-4
abundance: many
j_gene: TRBJ2-3
CDR3aa: CASSEGTSGRFDTQYF
CDR3nt: TGTGCCAGCAGTGAGGGGACTAGCGGGAGATTTGATACGCAGTATTTT

d_gene: -
v_gene: TRBV29-1
abundance: many
j_gene: TRBJ2-3
CDR3aa: CSTWTDTQYF
CDR3nt: TGCAGCACCTGGACAGATACGCAGTATTTT

d_gene: -
v_gene: TRBV27
abundance: few
j_gene: TRBJ2-6
CDR3aa: CATRPGGANVLTF
CDR3nt: TGTGCCACCCGACCCGGTGGGGCCAACGTCCTGACTTTC

d_gene: -
v_gene: TRBV28
abundance: many
j_gene: TRBJ1-1
CDR3aa: CASSLQFEAFF
CDR3nt: TGTGCCAGCAGCCTTCAGTTTGAAGCTTTCTTT

d_gene: TRBD1
v_gene: TRBV12-3/TRBV12-4
abundance: many
j_gene: TRBJ2-6
CDR3aa: CASSLGLRGTLAGANVLTF
CDR3nt: TGTGCCAGCAGTTTAGGCCTCAGGGGGACATTGGCTGGGGCCAACGTCCTGACTTTC

d_gene: TRBD1
v_gene: TRBV20-1
abundance: many
j_gene: TRBJ2-7
CDR3aa: CSAEDRGKDEQYF
CDR3nt: TGCAGTGCAGAGGACAGGGGTAAGGACGAGCAGTACTTC

d_gene: -
v_gene: TRBV28
abundance: many
j_gene: TRBJ2-5
CDR3aa: CASSSVQETQYF
CDR3nt: TGTGCCAGCAGTTCTGTCCAAGAGACCCAGTACTTC

d_gene: -
v_gene: TRBV28
abundance: -
j_gene: TRBJ1-1
CDR3aa: CASRMTEAFF
CDR3nt: TGTGCCAGCCGGATGACTGAAGCTTTCTTT

d_gene: -
v_gene: TRBV25-1
abundance: many
j_gene: TRBJ2-3
CDR3aa: CASRFNTDTQYF
CDR3nt: TGTGCCAGCAGGTTCAACACAGATACGCAGTATTTT

d_gene: -
v_gene: TRBV11-2
abundance: many
j_gene: TRBJ1-2
CDR3aa: CASSSSDGYYGYTF
CDR3nt: TGTGCCAGCAGCTCGTCTGACGGCTACTATGGCTACACCTTC

d_gene: TRBD1
v_gene: TRBV3-1
abundance: -
j_gene: TRBJ2-1
CDR3aa: CASSQNRGSYNEQFF
CDR3nt: TGTGCCAGCAGCCAAAACAGGGGGTCCTACAATGAGCAGTTCTTC

d_gene: -
v_gene: TRBV20-1
abundance: -
j_gene: TRBJ2-1
CDR3aa: CSAIATEQFF
CDR3nt: TGCAGTGCTATCGCTACTGAGCAGTTCTTC

d_gene: -
v_gene: TRBV10-3
abundance: few
j_gene: TRBJ1-2
CDR3aa: CAISDLEGYTF
CDR3nt: TGTGCCATCAGTGATCTTGAAGGCTACACCTTC

d_gene: -
v_gene: TRBV11-2
abundance: many
j_gene: TRBJ2-5
CDR3aa: CASSLASVGETQYF
CDR3nt: TGTGCCAGCAGCTTAGCGTCAGTTGGAGAGACCCAGTACTTC

d_gene: -
v_gene: TRBV6-2/TRBV6-3
abundance: many
j_gene: TRBJ2-5
CDR3aa: CASSYLDSPRQETQYF
CDR3nt: TGTGCCAGCAGTTACCTGGACAGCCCCCGCCAAGAGACCCAGTACTTC

d_gene: TRBD1
v_gene: TRBV4-1
abundance: many
j_gene: TRBJ2-7
CDR3aa: CASSLDTYRGSYEQYF
CDR3nt: TGCGCCAGCAGCCTAGATACCTACAGGGGGTCCTACGAGCAGTACTTC

d_gene: TRBD1
v_gene: TRBV27
abundance: many
j_gene: TRBJ1-5
CDR3aa: CASSLWAGQGDQPQHF
CDR3nt: TGTGCCAGCAGTTTATGGGCGGGACAGGGCGATCAGCCCCAGCATTTT

d_gene: -
v_gene: TRBV6-2/TRBV6-3
abundance: few
j_gene: TRBJ2-3
CDR3aa: CASTFLEGEPLSTDTQYF
CDR3nt: TGTGCCAGCACTTTCCTTGAAGGAGAACCACTTAGCACAGATACGCAGTATTTT

d_gene: -
v_gene: TRBV4-3
abundance: many
j_gene: TRBJ1-2
CDR3aa: CASSQDLREGSKNYGYTF
CDR3nt: TGCGCCAGCAGCCAAGATCTTAGGGAGGGCTCCAAAAACTATGGCTACACCTTC

d_gene: TRBD1
v_gene: TRBV2
abundance: few
j_gene: TRBJ1-2
CDR3aa: CASSEALQGTGLWGTF
CDR3nt: TGTGCCAGCAGTGAAGCGCTTCAGGGGACAGGCCTTTGGGGCACCTTC

d_gene: -
v_gene: TRBV7-9
abundance: few
j_gene: TRBJ1-2
CDR3aa: CASRRTGRYGYTF
CDR3nt: TGTGCCAGCAGGAGAACGGGACGGTATGGCTACACCTTC

d_gene: TRBD1
v_gene: TRBV28
abundance: many
j_gene: TRBJ1-2
CDR3aa: CASSLTPDRGGYTF
CDR3nt: TGTGCCAGCAGTTTAACGCCCGACAGGGGTGGCTACACCTTC

d_gene: -
v_gene: TRBV28
abundance: few
j_gene: TRBJ1-2
CDR3aa: CAVKGYYGYTF
CDR3nt: TGTGCCGTGAAGGGGTACTATGGCTACACCTTC